This T cell receptor (beta chain) was captured in a study of T cell repertoires in cytomegalovirus infection. Study as a whole: CMV infection and matching HLA type were both indicated by public TCR beta signatures.

In this sample, this clonotype turned up many times. Each CDR3 protein is one row after TCRdb ran MiXCR on the reads. Of 65,000 to 95,000 distinct CDR3 sequences listed, more than 3.5% are singletons. Trimming cost V 5 bases and J 5 bases; bases outside gene matches: 7. From germline, CDR1 is SGHVS and CDR2 FQNEAQ. The CDR3 is made up of 16 amino acids. Sequenced: PBMCs. The rearrangement links TRBV7-8 to TRBJ2-5; 14 bases fit TRBD2. The TCR comes from a human donor in good health (CMV status not recorded). Some clones in this sample may be carry-over from other donors' samples. The CDR3 nucleotides are TGTGCCAGCAGCCTGGGACTAGCGGGGGAAAGGGAGACCCAGTACTTC. It specifies CASSLGLAGERETQYF.